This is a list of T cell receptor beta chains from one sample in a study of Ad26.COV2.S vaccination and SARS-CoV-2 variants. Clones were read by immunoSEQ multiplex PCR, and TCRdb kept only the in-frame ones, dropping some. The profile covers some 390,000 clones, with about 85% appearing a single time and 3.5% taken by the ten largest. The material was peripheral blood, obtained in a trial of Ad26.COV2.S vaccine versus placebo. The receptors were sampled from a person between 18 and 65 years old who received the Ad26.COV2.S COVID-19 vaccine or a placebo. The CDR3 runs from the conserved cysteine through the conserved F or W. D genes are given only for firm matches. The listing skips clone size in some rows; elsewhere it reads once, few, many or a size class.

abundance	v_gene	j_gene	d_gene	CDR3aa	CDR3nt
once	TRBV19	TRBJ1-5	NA	CASSISDSNQPQHF	TGTGCCAGTAGTATCAGCGATAGCAATCAGCCCCAGCATTTT
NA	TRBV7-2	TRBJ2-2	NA	CASSFVSGGNTGELFF	TGTGCCAGCAGCTTCGTTTCCGGGGGGAACACCGGGGAGCTGTTTTTT
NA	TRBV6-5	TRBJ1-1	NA	CASTRTRNTEAFF	TGTGCCAGCACCAGGACACGAAACACTGAAGCTTTCTTT
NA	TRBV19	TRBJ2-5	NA	CASNPGQPGQETQYF	TGTGCCAGTAACCCGGGACAACCCGGTCAGGAGACCCAGTACTTC
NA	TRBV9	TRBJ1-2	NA	CASSLGRGNYGYTF	TGTGCCAGCAGCCTTGGTCGGGGTAACTATGGCTACACCTTC
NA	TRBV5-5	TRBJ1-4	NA	CASSLAGVREKLFF	TGTGCCAGCAGCTTGGCGGGGGTCCGGGAAAAACTGTTTTTT
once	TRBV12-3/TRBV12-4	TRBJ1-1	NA	CASSFRRNTEAFF	TGTGCCAGCAGTTTTAGGCGTAACACTGAAGCTTTCTTT
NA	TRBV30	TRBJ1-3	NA	CAWMDSGNTIYF	TGTGCCTGGATGGACTCTGGAAACACCATATATTTT
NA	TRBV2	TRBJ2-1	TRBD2	CAFLAGVYNEQFF	TGTGCCTTTCTAGCGGGGGTATACAATGAGCAGTTCTTC
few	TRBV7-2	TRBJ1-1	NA	CASSPGLGSTEAFF	TGTGCCAGCAGTCCCGGATTGGGATCCACTGAAGCTTTCTTT
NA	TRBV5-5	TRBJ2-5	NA	CASSFYKLGQQETQYF	TGTGCCAGCAGCTTCTACAAACTCGGCCAGCAAGAGACCCAGTACTTC
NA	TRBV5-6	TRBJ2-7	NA	CASSLGPEQYF	TGTGCCAGCAGCCTGGGACCCGAGCAGTACTTC
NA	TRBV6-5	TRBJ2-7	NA	CASSYGGAQYF	TGTGCCAGCAGTTATGGCGGGGCGCAGTACTTC
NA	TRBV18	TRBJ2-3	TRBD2	CASRTGTSGGTDTQYF	TGTGCCAGCCGAACCGGGACTAGCGGGGGCACAGATACGCAGTATTTT
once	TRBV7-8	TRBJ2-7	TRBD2	CASSLASGVYEQYF	TGTGCCAGCAGCTTAGCTAGCGGGGTATACGAGCAGTACTTC
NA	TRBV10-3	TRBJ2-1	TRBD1	CAISDRTGIFYNEQFF	TGTGCCATCAGTGACAGGACAGGGATCTTTTACAATGAGCAGTTCTTC
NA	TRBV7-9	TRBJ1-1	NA	CASSLDGEAFF	TGTGCCAGCAGCTTGGACGGTGAAGCTTTCTTT
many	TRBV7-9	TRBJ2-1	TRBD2	CASSYGTSDNEQFF	TGTGCCAGCAGCTACGGGACTAGCGACAATGAGCAGTTCTTC
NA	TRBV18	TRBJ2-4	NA	CASSPPDRLAKNIQYF	TGTGCCAGCTCACCACCAGACCGCTTAGCCAAAAACATTCAGTACTTC
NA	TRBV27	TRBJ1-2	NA	CASSHTTGNRGYTF	TGTGCCAGCAGTCACACTACAGGGAATCGTGGCTACACCTTC
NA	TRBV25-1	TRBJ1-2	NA	CASKRPYGYTF	TGTGCCAGCAAAAGACCCTATGGCTACACCTTC
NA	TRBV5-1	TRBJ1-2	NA	CASSLSPDYGYTF	TGCGCCAGCAGCTTGTCCCCGGACTATGGCTACACCTTC
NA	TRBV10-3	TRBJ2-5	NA	CATRRTALVETQYF	TGTGCCACCAGACGGACAGCTCTGGTAGAGACCCAGTACTTC
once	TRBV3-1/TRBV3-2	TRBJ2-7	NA	CASSQDRGGYEQYF	TGTGCCAGCAGCCAAGACAGGGGCGGCTACGAGCAGTACTTC
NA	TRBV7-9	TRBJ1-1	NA	CASSLLQGSTEAFF	TGTGCCAGCAGCTTACTCCAGGGGAGCACTGAAGCTTTCTTT
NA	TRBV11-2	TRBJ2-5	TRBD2	CASSLDLSGAGETQYF	TGTGCCAGCAGCTTAGATCTGAGCGGGGCGGGGGAGACCCAGTACTTC
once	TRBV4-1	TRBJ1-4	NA	CASSRNRDPLEKLFF	TGCGCCAGCAGCCGAAACCGGGACCCCCTAGAAAAACTGTTTTTT
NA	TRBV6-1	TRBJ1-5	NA	CASSEVRVGSNQPQHF	TGTGCCAGCAGTGAAGTGAGAGTGGGGAGCAATCAGCCCCAGCATTTT
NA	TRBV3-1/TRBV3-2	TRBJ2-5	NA	CASSQGIGGETQYF	TGTGCCAGCAGCCAAGGGATAGGGGGAGAGACCCAGTACTTC
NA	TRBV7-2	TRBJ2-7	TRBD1	CASSYRTGQINPYEQYF	TGTGCCAGCAGCTACCGGACAGGGCAAATTAATCCGTACGAGCAGTACTTC
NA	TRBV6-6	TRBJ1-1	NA	CASSYGTYTEAFF	TGTGCCAGCAGTTACGGGACATACACTGAAGCTTTCTTT
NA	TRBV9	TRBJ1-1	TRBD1	CASSAPGQGEGTEAFF	TGTGCCAGCAGCGCACCGGGACAGGGGGAAGGTACTGAAGCTTTCTTT
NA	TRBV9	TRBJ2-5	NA	CASSVSTAEETQYF	TGTGCCAGCAGCGTTTCCACAGCTGAAGAGACCCAGTACTTC
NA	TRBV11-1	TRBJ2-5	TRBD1	CASSLGTGAQYF	TGTGCCAGCAGCTTAGGGACAGGGGCCCAGTACTTC
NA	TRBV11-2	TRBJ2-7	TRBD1	CASSQQGGMYEQYF	TGTGCCAGCAGCCAACAGGGGGGTATGTACGAGCAGTACTTC
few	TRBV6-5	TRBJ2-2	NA	CASSYGGIGELFF	TGTGCCAGCAGTTACGGGGGGATCGGGGAGCTGTTTTTT
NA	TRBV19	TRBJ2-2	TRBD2	CASSPGTSGGQNTGELFF	TGTGCCAGTAGTCCCGGGACTAGCGGGGGCCAGAACACCGGGGAGCTGTTTTTT
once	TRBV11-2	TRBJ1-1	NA	CASSLQGAIGTEAFF	TGTGCCAGCAGCTTACAGGGAGCGATAGGCACTGAAGCTTTCTTT
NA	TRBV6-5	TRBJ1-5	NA	CASIEGAGVNQPQHF	TGTGCCAGCATCGAAGGGGCAGGGGTTAATCAGCCCCAGCATTTT
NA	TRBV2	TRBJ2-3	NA	CASIGADTDTQYF	TGTGCCAGCATCGGCGCCGACACAGATACGCAGTATTTT
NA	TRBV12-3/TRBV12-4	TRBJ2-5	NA	CASSLRQVETQYF	TGTGCCAGCAGTCTACGACAGGTGGAGACCCAGTACTTC